One sample yielded the 25 T cell receptor beta chains listed below, sequenced in a study of blood T cells in healthy people across ages. Using a J-beta primer mix together with a sample-barcoded 5' primer, a second PCR was run for about 6 to 11 cycles. TCRdb used MiXCR to reprocess the 5' RACE reads, holding one entry per CDR3 protein. The table records 800,000 to 950,000 distinct CDR3 sequences, roughly 50% of them present only once. Sequenced: blood. The receptors originated from a man aged 25-40 years in good health.

The V and J genes are TRBV2 and TRBJ2-5; D is perhaps TRBD1 or TRBD2 (5 bases each). The germline V and J ends were trimmed by 7 bases and 1 base, with 10 bases remaining between them. CDR1 is SNHLY and CDR2 is FYNNEI in the germline V gene. The CDR3 loop spans 13 amino acids. This CDR3 reads CASNTGAQETQYF. CDR3 sequence (DNA): TGTGCCAGCAACACCGGGGCCCAAGAGACCCAGTACTTC.

The rearrangement uses TRBV12-5 and TRBJ2-2; D is undetermined. Trimming left V 3 bases short and J 7 bases short, with 3 bases between. This CDR3 spans 11 amino acids. Germline CDR1 is LGHNT and CDR2 is FRNRAP. CDR3 amino acids: CASGFNGELFF. CDR3 DNA sequence: TGTGCTAGTGGTTTCAACGGGGAGCTGTTTTTT.

The chain combines TRBV7-2 with TRBJ2-3; maybe TRBD1 (6 bases). Germline assignment: CDR1 SGHTA and CDR2 FQGNSA. The CDR3 contains 15 residues. V lost 2 bases, J lost 0 bases, and 9 bases lay in between. CDR3 sequence reads: CASSLPGHSTDTQYF. The CDR3 DNA reads TGTGCCAGCAGCTTACCGGGACATAGCACAGATACGCAGTATTTT. Full variable domain (missing parts from reference TRBV7-2 and TRBJ2-3): GAGVSQSPSNKVTEKGKDVELRCDPISGHTALYWYRQSLGQGLEFLIYFQGNSAPDKSGLPSDRFSAERTGGSVSTLTIQRTQQEDSAVYLCASSLPGHSTDTQYFGPGTRLTVL.

There are a few counts of this clonotype. The J gene is TRBJ2-3, the V gene TRBV20-1; the match to TRBD2 covers 10 bases. This CDR3 contains 14 residues. V lost 5 bases, J lost 0 bases, and 2 bases stayed unmatched. Germline-derived CDR1 and CDR2 are DFQATT and SNEGSKA (reference sequence). CDR3 amino acids: CSALAGDSTDTQYF. The CDR3 DNA reads TGCAGTGCTCTAGCGGGGGATAGCACAGATACGCAGTATTTT.

This clonotype occurred a few times. The chain couples TRBV5-1 to TRBJ2-7; D gene unclear. CDR1 and CDR2 (germline): SGHRS, YFSETQ. This CDR3 spans 13 amino acids. Trimming took off 0 bases at V and 5 bases at J, with 9 bases between the two ends. This CDR3 reads CASSLGANNEQYF. Here the CDR3 DNA reads TGCGCCAGCAGCTTGGGGGCGAACAACGAGCAGTACTTC.

Comment on this clonotype: A much larger clone sits a single nucleotide away, making a read error possible. The chain uses TRBV5-1 and TRBJ2-7; D gene unclear. The CDR3 consists of 15 residues. Germline loops: CDR1 SGHRS, CDR2 YFSETQ. V was cut by 5 bases and J by 6 bases, with 21 bases left in between. The CDR3 region is CASSSELPGSSEQYF. In DNA, the CDR3 is TGCGCCAGCAGTTCCGAATTGCCGGGTTCGTCCGAGCAGTACTTC.

This clonotype was counted a few times. The rearrangement links TRBV12-3 or TRBV12-4 to TRBJ2-5, with TRBD1 as a possible D gene (6 bases). Trimming took 6 bases from V and 0 from J, leaving 14 bases between them. This CDR3 has 15 amino acids. The CDR3 DNA is TGTGCCAGCAGCCCCGGGACACCTTACCAAGAGACCCAGTACTTC. This translates into CASSPGTPYQETQYF.

This chain joins TRBV4-2 and TRBJ2-1, with 9 bases that match TRBD2. Trimming cost V 3 bases and J 9 bases; bases outside gene matches: 9. The CDR3 runs to 15 residues. The germline gives CDR1 LGHNA, CDR2 YNFKEQ. Here the CDR3 reads CASSQGGLAGGEQFF. CDR3 sequence (DNA): TGTGCCAGCAGCCAGGGGGGACTAGCAGGGGGTGAGCAGTTCTTC.

The chain has TRBV20-1 and TRBJ2-5; D possibly corresponds to TRBD1 (5 bases). TRBJ2-7 explains the end of the DNA better; the J call may be wrong. The length of the CDR3 is 14 residues. CDR1 is DFQATT, CDR2 SNEGSKA, per germline (reference sequence). The CDR3 spells CSASPAGYTYEQYF. The CDR3 DNA reads TGCAGTGCTAGCCCGGCAGGGTACACCTACGAGCAGTACTTC.

Regarding this clonotype: A read error may account for a junction end that differs from germline. The CDR3 is CASSLSRPNTEAFF. The CDR3 DNA is TGTGCCAGCAGCTTATCTCGTCCGAACACTGAAGCTTTCTTT. This sequence joins TRBV28 and TRBJ1-1; D is undetermined. The germline gives CDR1 MDHEN, CDR2 SYDVKM. The CDR3 extends over 14 amino acids.

This chain uses TRBV7-2 with TRBJ2-1; the match to TRBD2 covers 14 bases. The ends lost 4 bases at V and 10 bases at J; junction bases unmatched: 6. The CDR3 runs to 15 residues. Germline V lookup: CDR1 SGHTA, CDR2 FQGNSA. The CDR3 nucleotides read TGTGCCAGCAGCTCGTCTGGGACTAGCGGGGGCGAGCAGTTCTTC. It codes for CASSSSGTSGGEQFF.

The rearrangement joins TRBV20-1 to TRBJ1-2, with D uncertain. V lost 6 bases, J lost 7 bases, and 15 bases lay in between. Germline-derived CDR1 and CDR2 are DFQATT and SNEGSKA (reference sequence). This CDR3 is built from 12 residues. CDR3 DNA: TGCAGTGCCGGGAGTCTGGTCGGTGGCTACACCTTC. Translated: CSAGSLVGGYTF.

The rearrangement links TRBV7-9 to TRBJ2-7; 10 bases are shared with TRBD2. CDR3 length: 15 amino acids. The V and J ends lost 6 bases and 3 bases, in that order; junction bases with no gene match: 8. Looked up from germline, CDR1 is SEHNR and CDR2 is FQNEAQ (reference sequence). CDR3 sequence: CASSSLAGAFYEQYF. The CDR3, as DNA: TGTGCCAGCAGTTCCCTAGCGGGGGCATTCTACGAGCAGTACTTC.

There are a few counts of this clonotype. The genes are TRBV29-1 and TRBJ1-1; no reliable D call. Germline CDR1 and CDR2: SQVTM and ANQGSEA. The V gene lost 4 bases and the J gene lost 3 bases, with 9 bases spanning the gap. CDR3 length equals 12 residues. The chain's CDR3 is CSVVTTYTEAFF. CDR3 bases: TGCAGCGTTGTCACGACGTACACTGAAGCTTTCTTT.

This chain joins TRBV20-1 and TRBJ1-5, with a tentative D call TRBD1 (5 bases). Germline assignment: CDR1 DFQATT and CDR2 SNEGSKA (reference sequence). V shed 3 bases and J shed 7 bases, with 16 bases lying between them. CDR3 length equals 14 residues. CDR3 sequence reads: CSASEQDGGQPQHF. CDR3 DNA: TGCAGTGCTAGTGAACAGGATGGGGGACAGCCCCAGCATTTT.

The chain is built from TRBV25-1 and TRBJ1-6; TRBD1 is a possible D gene (6 bases). Trimming removed 3 bases at V and 9 bases at J, with 15 bases between. This CDR3 comprises 15 residues. Germline CDR1 is MGHDK and CDR2 is SYGVNS. The CDR3 loop reads CASSDATGLPSPLHF. The CDR3 bases are TGTGCCAGCAGTGACGCGACAGGTTTACCTTCACCCCTCCACTTT. Variable domain in full (rest from reference TRBV25-1 and TRBJ1-6): EADIYQTPRYLVIGTGKKITLECSQTMGHDKMYWYQQDPGMELHLIHYSYGVNSTEKGDLSSESTVSRIRTEHFPLTLESARPSHTSQYLCASSDATGLPSPLHFGNGTRLTVT.

The chain links TRBV7-2 to TRBJ1-1, with 8 nucleotides matching TRBD1. The CDR3 loop spans 16 amino acids. J lost 0 bases, V lost 4 bases, and 7 bases had no gene match. Looked up from germline, CDR1 is SGHTA and CDR2 is FQGNSA. CDR3 DNA: TGTGCCAGCAGCTACCAGGGGGCGGGGATGAACACTGAAGCTTTCTTT. Encoded protein: CASSYQGAGMNTEAFF.

The genes are TRBV9 and TRBJ1-2; TRBD1 aligns across 7 bases. Germline CDR1 is SGDLS and CDR2 is YYNGEE. The CDR3 extends over 14 amino acids. Trimming at V came to 3 bases and at J to 0 bases, leaving 2 bases not matched to a gene. CDR3 bases: TGTGCCAGCAGCGAGGGGACAGCTAACTATGGCTACACCTTC. As protein: CASSEGTANYGYTF.

The chain couples TRBV5-1 to TRBJ2-5, with D hard to call. The J call is in doubt because the DNA end fits TRBJ2-7 better. CDR1 is SGHRS and CDR2 is YFSETQ in the germline V gene. This CDR3 has 16 amino acids. The CDR3 bases are TGCGCCAGCAGCCCCGGTGGGAATCCTAAACACTACGAGCAGTACTTC. It encodes CASSPGGNPKHYEQYF.

J is TRBJ2-5 and V is TRBV27, with 9 bases identical to TRBD1. Germline CDR1 is MNHEY and CDR2 is SMNVEV (reference sequence). This CDR3 comprises 15 residues. The J segment lost 5 bases and the V segment lost 4 bases, leaving 8 bases of the junction unmatched. The CDR3 bases are TGTGCCAGCAGTTCTATAGTAGGACAGGGGGAGACCCAGTACTTC. Protein sequence: CASSSIVGQGETQYF.

J is TRBJ1-6 and V is TRBV7-9, with no clear D. The germline V and J ends were trimmed by 0 bases and 6 bases, with 9 bases remaining between them. Germline CDR1 and CDR2: SEHNR and FQNEAQ (reference sequence). CDR3 size: 15 residues. CDR3 in DNA: TGTGCCAGCAGCTTAGCGACCGACGGTAATTCACCCCTCCACTTT. It is translated as CASSLATDGNSPLHF.

The V call is TRBV28, the J call TRBJ2-7; TRBD2 matches 8 bases. V lost 6 bases to trimming and J lost 2 bases; unmatched junction nucleotides: 6. The CDR3 is 14 residues long. Germline values: CDR1 MDHEN, CDR2 SYDVKM. In nucleotides, the CDR3 is TGTGCCAGCAGGTCGACTAGCGACACCTACGAGCAGTACTTC. Encoded protein: CASRSTSDTYEQYF. Using reference TRBV28 and TRBJ2-7 for the parts outside the CDR3, the full variable domain is DVKVTQSSRYLVKRTGEKVFLECVQDMDHENMFWYRQDPGLGLRLIYFSYDVKMKEKGDIPEGYSVSREKKERFSLILESASTNQTSMYLCASRSTSDTYEQYFGPGTRLTVT.

J is TRBJ2-1 and V is TRBV20-1, with D tentatively TRBD1 or TRBD2 (5 bases each). Trimming removed 3 bases from V and 7 bases from J, with 13 bases in between. The germline CDR1 and CDR2 sequences are DFQATT and SNEGSKA (reference sequence). This CDR3 contains 13 residues. CDR3 coding DNA: TGCAGTGCTAGGCGGCAGGGACGGAATGAGCAGTTCTTC. Its protein product is CSARRQGRNEQFF.

CDR3 coding DNA: TGCAGTGCCACAGGGACAGGGGCCCACGAGCAGTACTTC. This sequence encodes CSATGTGAHEQYF. The gene calls are TRBV20-1 and TRBJ2-7; TRBD1 aligns across 10 bases. Germline lookup yields CDR1 DFQATT and CDR2 SNEGSKA (reference sequence). CDR3 size: 13 residues. The junction had 7 bases not matched to a gene; V was cut back by 6 bases and J by 5 bases.

J is TRBJ1-1 and V is TRBV12-3 or TRBV12-4; D remains unclear. The CDR3 is 12 amino acids. V gave up 11 bases and J gave up 0 bases, with 10 bases separating them. The CDR3 DNA sequence: TGTGCCCTCGAGAGGATGAACACTGAAGCTTTCTTT. It codes for CALERMNTEAFF.